The next 18 T cell receptor beta chains were all read from a single sample in a study of PD-L1 blockade in urothelial cancer. The time point was: peripheral blood 6 weeks after treatment start. Libraries were prepared by immunoSEQ multiplex PCR; TCRdb keeps only in-frame clonotypes and omits some of them. The data hold 40,000 to 50,000 clones, with roughly 78% observed a single time. The sequencing used PBMCs, collected around atezolizumab (anti-PD-L1) treatment. These receptors were taken from a man between 60 and 75 years old with urothelial cancer.

This clone was detected only once. The genes are TRBV4-1 and TRBJ2-2; D is undetermined. The CDR3 length is 13 residues. The V gene's germline CDR1 is MGHRA and CDR2 YSYEKL. V shed 0 bases and J shed 6 bases, with 5 bases lying between them. Here the CDR3 DNA reads TGCGCCAGCAGCCAAGATCTCCCCGGGGAGCTGTTTTTT. Protein: CASSQDLPGELFF.

The CDR3 DNA follows: TGTGCCAGCAGCTTGTCGAGGGTGCGGAACATTCAGTACTTC. Translating gives CASSLSRVRNIQYF. The chain carries TRBV5-6 and TRBJ2-4; perhaps TRBD2 as D (5 bases). Germline V gene lookup returns CDR1 SGHDT and CDR2 YYEEEE. With 1 base removed from V and 7 bases from J, the gap between germline ends came to 12 bases. This CDR3 is built from 14 residues. Variable domain in full (rest from reference TRBV5-6 and TRBJ2-4): DAGVTQSPTHLIKTRGQQVTLRCSPKSGHDTVSWYQQALGQGPQFIFQYYEEEERQRGNFPDRFSGHQFPNYSSELNVNALLLGDSALYLCASSLSRVRNIQYFGAGTRLSVL.

This chain connects TRBV7-2 to TRBJ2-2, with TRBD1 matching over 8 bases. The germline gives CDR1 SGHTA, CDR2 FQGNSA. The ends lost 5 bases at V and 1 base at J; junction bases unmatched: 9. The CDR3 is 17 residues long. The CDR3 DNA follows: TGTGCCAGCAGCCTTAACCGGGACAGGCTGAACACCGGGGAGCTGTTTTTT. Translating it yields CASSLNRDRLNTGELFF. Full variable domain (rest looked up from reference TRBV7-2 and TRBJ2-2): GAGVSQSPSNKVTEKGKDVELRCDPISGHTALYWYRQSLGQGLEFLIYFQGNSAPDKSGLPSDRFSAERTGGSVSTLTIQRTQQEDSAVYLCASSLNRDRLNTGELFFGEGSRLTVL.

J is TRBJ2-7 and V is TRBV10-3; 8 bases are shared with TRBD1. The CDR3 sequence is 14 residues long. The germline CDR1 and CDR2 sequences are ENHRY and SYGVKD. V gave up 4 bases and J gave up 2 bases; unmatched junction bases: 4. CDR3 bases: TGTGCCATCAGTGTCGGACAGGGTGCCTACGAGCAGTACTTC. Its translation is CAISVGQGAYEQYF.

V is TRBV5-1 and J is TRBJ2-7; no reliable D call. CDR3 length: 12 amino acids. Germline V gene data show CDR1 as SGHRS and CDR2 as YFSETQ. Trimming left V 0 bases short and J 2 bases short, with 3 bases between. The CDR3 DNA reads as TGCGCCAGCAGCTTGGAGCCCTACGAGCAGTACTTC. Protein product: CASSLEPYEQYF.

The chain carries TRBV6-6 and TRBJ1-1, with D possibly being TRBD1 (5 bases). This CDR3 has 11 residues. V dropped 8 bases and J dropped 7 bases, with 11 bases sitting between them. CDR1 MNHNY and CDR2 SVGAGI come from the germline V gene (reference sequence). The CDR3 DNA follows: TGTGCCAGCGGGGCCCGCTTTGAAGCTTTCTTT. Protein product: CASGARFEAFF.

The chain uses TRBV25-1 and TRBJ1-2, with TRBD1 as a possible D gene (5 bases). Germline-derived CDR1 and CDR2 are MGHDK and SYGVNS. Trimming removed 3 bases at V and 6 bases at J, with 11 bases between. This CDR3 is 13 amino acids long. The CDR3 loop is CASSEGRLNGYTF. The CDR3 DNA is TGTGCCAGCAGTGAGGGGCGACTGAATGGCTACACCTTC.

The chain uses TRBV6-1 and TRBJ2-5, with 9 bases lining up with TRBD1. V trimming: 4 bases; J trimming: 5 bases; junction bases outside the gene matches: 8. This CDR3 has 15 residues. Germline V gives CDR1 MNHNS, CDR2 SASEGT. The CDR3, as DNA: TGTGCCAGCAGTGGGGACAGGGCGAAGGCCGAGACCCAGTACTTC. Translated, it gives CASSGDRAKAETQYF.

This chain connects TRBV2 to TRBJ2-3, with a possible D match to TRBD2 (5 bases). The V end was cut by 4 bases, the J end by 3 bases, with 8 bases between. Germline-derived CDR1 and CDR2 are SNHLY and FYNNEI. The CDR3 runs to 13 residues. The CDR3, as DNA: TGTGCCAGCAGTGCGGGATTGACAGATACGCAGTATTTT. It encodes CASSAGLTDTQYF.

V usage is TRBV10-1 and J usage is TRBJ2-3, with 9 bases matching TRBD1. V lost 3 bases, J lost 2 bases, and 6 bases stayed unmatched. The CDR3 loop spans 16 amino acids. In germline, CDR1 is WNHNN, CDR2 SYGVQD (reference sequence). CDR3 residues: CASSDPGQGITDTQYF. DNA of the CDR3: TGCGCCAGCAGTGACCCGGGACAGGGTATCACAGATACGCAGTATTTT.

This clone was seen once. The gene calls are TRBV11-1 and TRBJ2-7; 8 bases are a match to TRBD1. The CDR3 runs 15 residues. CDR1 is SGHAT, CDR2 FQDESV, per germline (reference sequence). Trimming removed 1 base from V and 4 bases from J; junction bases left unmatched: 6. DNA of the CDR3: TGTGCCAGCAGCTTAGGGCGCAGGGGGCCTTACGAGCAGTACTTC. Amino acid sequence: CASSLGRRGPYEQYF.

The chain joins TRBV18 to TRBJ1-5; TRBD1 matches 10 bases. J was trimmed by 5 bases and V by 0 bases; bases with no gene match: 10. The CDR3 extends over 18 amino acids. Germline V gives CDR1 KGHSH, CDR2 LQKENI. The chain's CDR3 is CASSPPVGTGEGDQPQHF. The CDR3, as DNA: TGTGCCAGCTCACCACCAGTAGGGACAGGGGAAGGGGATCAGCCCCAGCATTTT.

This rearrangement joins TRBV10-2 to TRBJ2-2, with TRBD1 identical over 7 bases. The CDR3 is 21 amino acids. Trimming cost V 2 bases and J 2 bases; bases outside gene matches: 20. Germline-derived CDR1 and CDR2 are WSHSY and SAAADI. The CDR3 protein is CASSELPLPGQKKGNTGELFF. The CDR3 nucleotides read TGCGCCAGCAGTGAGCTTCCCCTACCGGGACAGAAGAAGGGAAACACCGGGGAGCTGTTTTTT.

The rearrangement joins TRBV9 to TRBJ2-5; 10 bases are shared with TRBD2. CDR3 size: 14 residues. With V trimmed by 2 bases and J by 5 bases, 3 bases remained unmatched. In germline, CDR1 is SGDLS, CDR2 YYNGEE. This chain's CDR3 is CASSVGLATETQYF. The CDR3 nucleotides read TGTGCCAGCAGCGTGGGACTAGCGACGGAGACCCAGTACTTC.

The chain links TRBV6-4 to TRBJ2-1; tentatively, D is TRBD1 (6 bases). Germline V gene lookup returns CDR1 MRHNA and CDR2 SNTAGT. V was cut by 2 bases and J by 2 bases, with 13 bases left in between. This CDR3 is built from 16 residues. CDR3 sequence (DNA): TGTGCCAGCAGTGACGCTTACAGGGTACCCTACAATGAGCAGTTCTTC. This gives the protein CASSDAYRVPYNEQFF.

This clone was seen just once. The CDR3, as DNA: TGCGCCAGCACCCTAGACCCCGGGACAGGGAATTCACCCCTCCACTTT. Residues: CASTLDPGTGNSPLHF. The genes are TRBV5-1 and TRBJ1-6; TRBD1 matches 9 bases. V lost 6 bases to trimming and J lost 7 bases; unmatched junction nucleotides: 11. Per the germline V gene, CDR1 is SGHRS and CDR2 is YFSETQ. The CDR3 contains 16 residues.

The chain recombines TRBV6-5 with TRBJ1-5; 7 bases are a match to TRBD1. The CDR3 consists of 13 residues. V shed 6 bases, J shed 4 bases, and the junction held 3 bases outside the gene matches. Germline V CDR1 and CDR2: MNHEY, SVGAGI. This CDR3 reads CASSPQGNQPQHF. Written as DNA, the CDR3 is TGTGCCAGCAGCCCACAGGGGAATCAGCCCCAGCATTTT.

This clone was observed a single time. The V gene is TRBV6-5, the J gene TRBJ1-1, with 11 bases fitting TRBD1. There are 12 residues in the CDR3. V lost 5 bases, J lost 10 bases, and 3 bases stayed unmatched. Germline V gives CDR1 MNHEY, CDR2 SVGAGI. CDR3: CASSKDRGPAFF. DNA for the CDR3: TGTGCCAGCAGTAAGGACAGGGGGCCAGCTTTCTTT.